These 11 T cell receptor beta chains came from one sample sequenced in a study of cytomegalovirus exposure and HLA in healthy donors (dated by TCRdb to between 2016 and 2019). Library creation used the immunoSEQ multiplex PCR assay. The multiplex PCR relied on a mix of 60 forward primers for TCR Vbeta segments and 13 reverse primers for TCR Jbeta segments. Not all clones reach the TCRdb copy of this immuneACCESS table, which keeps in-frame sequences only. Checked studies attribute under half of the gap to unresolved V genes and leave the rest unexplained. The sample data list just over 85,000 clones, and about 74% of these were observed just once. The leading ten clones occupy approximately 3% of the sample. The specimen was PBMCs. All receptors derive from a middle-aged man in good health and CMV-seronegative.

The CDR3 here is CASSGHRLADFQETQYF. The CDR3 DNA sequence: TGTGCCAGCAGCGGCCATCGACTAGCGGATTTCCAAGAGACCCAGTACTTC. V is TRBV9 and J is TRBJ2-5; 9 bases are shared with TRBD2. Germline lookup yields CDR1 SGDLS and CDR2 YYNGEE. This CDR3 contains 17 residues. With 3 bases clipped from V and 1 base from J, the junction kept 10 bases outside the gene matches. The full variable domain, rest sourced from reference TRBV9 and TRBJ2-5, is DSGVTQTPKHLITATGQRVTLRCSPRSGDLSVYWYQQSLDQGLQFLIQYYNGEERAKGNILERFSAQQFPDLHSELNLSSLELGDSALYFCASSGHRLADFQETQYFGPGTRLLVL.

The chain uses TRBV7-6 and TRBJ2-3; TRBD2 is a possible D gene (5 bases). There are 14 residues in the CDR3. V lost 4 bases, J lost 0 bases, and 8 bases lay in between. Per the germline V gene, CDR1 is SGHVS and CDR2 is FNYEAQ. CDR3 sequence: CASSSLGSTDTQYF. CDR3 nucleotide sequence: TGTGCCAGCAGCTCACTAGGGAGCACAGATACGCAGTATTTT.

V gene TRBV5-4 combines with J gene TRBJ2-7, with TRBD1 as a possible D gene (6 bases). V lost 5 bases to trimming and J lost 5 bases, with 17 bases between them. The CDR3 is 14 residues long. The germline gives CDR1 SGHNT, CDR2 YYREEE (reference sequence). This CDR3 reads CASRPTDRPDEQYF. CDR3 nucleotide sequence: TGTGCCAGCAGACCAACAGACAGGCCCGACGAGCAGTACTTC.

The V and J genes are TRBV5-8 and TRBJ1-2; TRBD1 matches at 7 bases. CDR3 length equals 17 residues. The ends lost 3 bases at V and 1 base at J; junction bases unmatched: 12. Germline V gene data show CDR1 as SGHTS and CDR2 as YDEGEE. CDR3 DNA: TGTGCCAGCAGCTCCCCCCCAAGGGACAGCTATAACTATGGCTACACCTTC. Its protein is CASSSPPRDSYNYGYTF.

This clone was counted between two and nine times. V usage is TRBV9 and J usage is TRBJ1-1; D is possibly TRBD1 (5 bases). From germline, CDR1 is SGDLS and CDR2 YYNGEE. This CDR3 has 14 amino acids. V lost 4 bases and J 6 bases, leaving 16 bases between the germline ends. The CDR3 DNA is TGTGCCAGCAGCCCCAGGGACTTGGGTTCTGAAGCTTTCTTT. It yields the protein CASSPRDLGSEAFF.

A single count supports this clone. The CDR3 here is CASSMGLAYNEQFF. CDR3 nucleotides: TGTGCCAGTAGTATGGGACTAGCCTACAATGAGCAGTTCTTC. The chain combines TRBV19 with TRBJ2-1; 8 bases are a match to TRBD2. J was trimmed by 2 bases and V by 3 bases; bases with no gene match: 0. Germline V CDR1 and CDR2: LNHDA, SQIVND (reference sequence). The length of the CDR3 is 14 residues.

This chain joins TRBV12-5 and TRBJ2-3; 10 bases map to TRBD2. The CDR3 length is 16 residues. Germline trimming cut 2 bases from V and 4 bases from J; bases unmatched to any gene: 6. Germline CDR1 and CDR2: LGHNT and FRNRAP. CDR3 sequence (DNA): TGTGCTAGTGGTTTGATAATAGCGGGGGGTGCAGATACGCAGTATTTT. Amino acids: CASGLIIAGGADTQYF.

CDR3 DNA: TGTGCCAGCAGCCCCGGGACAATGGGTAATCAGCCCCAGCATTTT. This gives the protein CASSPGTMGNQPQHF. The chain is built from TRBV7-2 and TRBJ1-5; D might be TRBD1 (6 bases). V was clipped by 5 bases and J by 4 bases, with 15 bases between them. CDR1 and CDR2 (germline): SGHTA, FQGNSA. The CDR3 has 15 amino acids.

The V call is TRBV28, the J call TRBJ2-1; D possibly corresponds to TRBD2 (6 bases). Looked up from germline, CDR1 is MDHEN and CDR2 is SYDVKM. The CDR3 totals 15 residues. The ends were cut back, 4 bases at V and 4 bases at J, with 14 bases in the middle. The chain's CDR3 is CASSSNPAGYNEQFF. The DNA of the CDR3 is TGTGCCAGCAGTTCAAATCCCGCGGGGTACAATGAGCAGTTCTTC.

The chain couples TRBV25-1 to TRBJ1-1; TRBD1 is a possible D gene (5 bases). The CDR3 sequence is 15 residues long. Trimming stripped 6 bases from V and 0 bases from J, with 14 bases between. The germline V gene encodes CDR1 MGHDK and CDR2 SYGVNS. The CDR3 region is CASSDLGGVNTEAFF. The CDR3 DNA reads as TGTGCCAGCAGCGACCTCGGGGGAGTGAACACTGAAGCTTTCTTT.

Of note for this clone: The germline gene is not matched at one end of the junction; a read error may be the cause. This chain links TRBV2 with TRBJ1-2, with TRBD1 identical over 8 bases. The CDR3 spans 16 residues. CDR1 and CDR2 (germline): SNHLY, FYNNEI. The CDR3 region is CASREAGRGRPDGYTF. CDR3 in DNA: TGTGCCAGCAGAGAAGCCGGCAGGGGGCGCCCGGATGGCTACACCTTC.